Included here is one T cell receptor (beta chain) sequence, with context. Its antigen remains unidentified. The source of the sample is a study of prognosis after radiotherapy for stage I lung cancer. As for the study in general: From early 2018 through early 2019, patients with stage I non-small cell lung cancer were enrolled. The patient group included nobody who received concurrent therapy with stereotactic body radiotherapy.

From genomic DNA, two-round multiplex PCR was used to amplify TCR beta CDR3. Primers specific to each TRBV and TRBJ gene drove first-round PCR. TCRdb reprocessed the multiplex PCR reads via MiXCR and lists one record per CDR3 protein. The sample records under 75,000 distinct CDR3 sequences, around 27% being singletons. Study-wide results and caveats: The authors did not determine whether the expanded TCR clones were tumor-specific.

V gave up 5 bases and J gave up 5 bases, with 6 bases separating them. Germline lookup yields CDR1 DFQATT and CDR2 SNEGSKA (reference sequence). The CDR3 length is 10 residues. This chain uses TRBV20-1 with TRBJ2-5; D is unresolved. The sequencing here drew on PBMCs, taken before or after stereotactic body radiation therapy (not recorded which). This TCR came from a donor of 50 years or more with non-small cell lung cancer. CDR3 region: CSAASETQYF. The CDR3 DNA follows: TGCAGTGCTGCATCGGAGACCCAGTACTTC.